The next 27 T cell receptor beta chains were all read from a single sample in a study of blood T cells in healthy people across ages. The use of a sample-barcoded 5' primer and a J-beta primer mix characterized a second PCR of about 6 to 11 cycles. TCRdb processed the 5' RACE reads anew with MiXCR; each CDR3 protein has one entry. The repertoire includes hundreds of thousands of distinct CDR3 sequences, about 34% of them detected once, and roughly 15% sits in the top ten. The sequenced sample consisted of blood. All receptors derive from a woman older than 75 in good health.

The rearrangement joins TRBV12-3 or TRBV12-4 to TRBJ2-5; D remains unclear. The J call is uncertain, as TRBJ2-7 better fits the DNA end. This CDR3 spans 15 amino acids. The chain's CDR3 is CASSLSLLRPYEQYF. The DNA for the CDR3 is TGTGCCAGCAGTTTGTCCCTCCTTAGGCCCTACGAGCAGTACTTC.

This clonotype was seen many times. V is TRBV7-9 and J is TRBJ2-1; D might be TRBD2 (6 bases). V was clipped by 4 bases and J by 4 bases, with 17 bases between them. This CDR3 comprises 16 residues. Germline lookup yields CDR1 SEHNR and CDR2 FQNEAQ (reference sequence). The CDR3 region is CASSSILEGKYNEQFF. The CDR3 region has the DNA TGTGCCAGCAGCTCAATTTTGGAGGGGAAATACAATGAGCAGTTCTTC.

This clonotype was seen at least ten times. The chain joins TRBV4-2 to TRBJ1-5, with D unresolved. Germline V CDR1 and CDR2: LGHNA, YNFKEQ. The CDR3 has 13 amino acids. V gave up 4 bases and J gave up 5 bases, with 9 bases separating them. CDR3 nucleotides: TGTGCCAGCAGCCTCGACCTGTATCAGCCCCAGCATTTT. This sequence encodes CASSLDLYQPQHF.

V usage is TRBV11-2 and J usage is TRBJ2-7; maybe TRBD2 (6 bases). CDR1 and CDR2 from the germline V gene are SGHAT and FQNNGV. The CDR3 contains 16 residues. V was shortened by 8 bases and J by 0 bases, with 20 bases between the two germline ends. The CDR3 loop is CASGYMFGGYSYEQYF. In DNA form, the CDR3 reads TGTGCCAGCGGCTACATGTTCGGGGGTTACTCCTACGAGCAGTACTTC.

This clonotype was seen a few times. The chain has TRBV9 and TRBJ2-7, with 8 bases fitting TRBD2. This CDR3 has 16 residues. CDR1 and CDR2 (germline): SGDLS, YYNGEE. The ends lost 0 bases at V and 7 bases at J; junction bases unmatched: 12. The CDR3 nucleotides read TGTGCCAGCAGCGTAGTGTCGGGGGGGGGGCTCAATGAGCAGTACTTC. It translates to CASSVVSGGGLNEQYF.

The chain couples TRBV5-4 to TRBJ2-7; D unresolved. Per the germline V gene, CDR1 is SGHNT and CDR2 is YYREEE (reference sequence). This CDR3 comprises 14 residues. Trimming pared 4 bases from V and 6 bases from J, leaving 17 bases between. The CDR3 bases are TGTGCCAGCAGCCAAGAAGGGTCCGGGTCCGAGCAGTACTTC. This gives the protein CASSQEGSGSEQYF.

The CDR3 protein is CASSQEGQGVASPLHF. The CDR3 coding sequence is TGTGCCAGCAGCCAAGAGGGACAGGGGGTAGCTTCACCCCTCCACTTT. The V and J genes are TRBV4-2 and TRBJ1-6, with 11 nucleotides matching TRBD1. The CDR3 sequence is 16 residues long. Trimming took 0 bases from V and 9 from J; bases not matched to a gene: 4. Germline V gene sequence: CDR1 LGHNA, CDR2 YNFKEQ.

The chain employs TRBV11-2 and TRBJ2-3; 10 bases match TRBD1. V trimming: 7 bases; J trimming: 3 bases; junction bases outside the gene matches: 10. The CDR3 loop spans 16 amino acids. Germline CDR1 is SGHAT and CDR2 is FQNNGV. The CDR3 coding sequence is TGTGCCAGCACCCAACCGGGACAGGGGTTAACAGATACGCAGTATTTT. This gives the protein CASTQPGQGLTDTQYF.

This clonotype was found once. The CDR3 DNA is TGCAGTGCTAGAGATCTCCGGTCTTTGGGCTCCTACGAGCAGTACTTC. Translation gives CSARDLRSLGSYEQYF. This rearrangement joins TRBV20-1 to TRBJ2-7, with no clear D. This CDR3 is built from 16 residues. Trimming shortened V by 0 bases and J by 0 bases, and 15 bases separated the two germline ends. Germline V gene sequence: CDR1 DFQATT, CDR2 SNEGSKA (reference sequence).

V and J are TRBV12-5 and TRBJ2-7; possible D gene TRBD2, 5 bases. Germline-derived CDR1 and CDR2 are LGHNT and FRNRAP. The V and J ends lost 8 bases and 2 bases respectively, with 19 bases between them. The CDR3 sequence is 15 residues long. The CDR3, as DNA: TGTGCTAGTAGGGCTAGCAGCTCCTCCGCCTACGAGCAGTACTTC. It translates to CASRASSSSAYEQYF.

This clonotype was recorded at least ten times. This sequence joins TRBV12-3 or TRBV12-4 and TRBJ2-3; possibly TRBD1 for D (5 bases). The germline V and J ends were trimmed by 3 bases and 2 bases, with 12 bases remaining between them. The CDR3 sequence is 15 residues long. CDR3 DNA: TGTGCCAGCAGTTTCGACAGATCAGCCACAGATACGCAGTATTTT. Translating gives CASSFDRSATDTQYF.

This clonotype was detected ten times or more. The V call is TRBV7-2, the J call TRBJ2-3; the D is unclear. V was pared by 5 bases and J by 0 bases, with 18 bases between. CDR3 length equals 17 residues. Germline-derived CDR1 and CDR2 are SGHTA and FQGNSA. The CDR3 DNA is TGTGCCAGCAGCCTTAGCCCCCGAACCGATAGCACAGATACGCAGTATTTT. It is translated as CASSLSPRTDSTDTQYF.

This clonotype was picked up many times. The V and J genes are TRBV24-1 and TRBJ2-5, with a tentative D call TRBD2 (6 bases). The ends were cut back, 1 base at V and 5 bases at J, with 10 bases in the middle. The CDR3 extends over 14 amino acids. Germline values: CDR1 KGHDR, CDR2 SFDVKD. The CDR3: CATSDFAGGETQYF. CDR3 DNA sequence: TGTGCCACCAGTGATTTTGCAGGAGGGGAGACCCAGTACTTC.

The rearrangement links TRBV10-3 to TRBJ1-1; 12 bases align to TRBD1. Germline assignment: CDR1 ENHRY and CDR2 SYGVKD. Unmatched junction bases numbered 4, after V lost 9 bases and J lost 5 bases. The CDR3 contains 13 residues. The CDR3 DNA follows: TGTGCCATTAGGGACAGGGGGCTGACTGAAGCTTTCTTT. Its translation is CAIRDRGLTEAFF.

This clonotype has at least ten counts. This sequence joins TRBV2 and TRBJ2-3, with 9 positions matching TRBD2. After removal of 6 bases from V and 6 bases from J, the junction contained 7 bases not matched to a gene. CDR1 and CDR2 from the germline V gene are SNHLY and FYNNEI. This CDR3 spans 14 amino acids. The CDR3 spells CASSARTSVDTQYF. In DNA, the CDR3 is TGTGCCAGCAGCGCCCGGACTAGCGTCGATACGCAGTATTTT.

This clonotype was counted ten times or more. DNA for the CDR3: TGTGCCAGCAGCAATCATACCCCAATTCCGGGACAGGGGAGAACCAACTATGGCTACACCTTC. Protein product: CASSNHTPIPGQGRTNYGYTF. The gene calls are TRBV21-1 and TRBJ1-2; TRBD1 is the table's D call and was not checked against the DNA. TRBV21-1 is marked as a pseudogene. The length of the CDR3 is 21 residues.

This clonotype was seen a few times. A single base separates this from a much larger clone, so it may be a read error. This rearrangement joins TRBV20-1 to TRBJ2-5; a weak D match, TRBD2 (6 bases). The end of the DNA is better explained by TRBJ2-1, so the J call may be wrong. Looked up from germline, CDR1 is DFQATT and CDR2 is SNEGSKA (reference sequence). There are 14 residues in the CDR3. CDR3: CSARDMGREETQFF. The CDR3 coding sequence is TGCAGTGCTAGAGATATGGGGCGGGAAGAGACCCAGTTCTTC.

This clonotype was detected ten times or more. CDR3 sequence: CASSLTGQAYNEQFF. The CDR3 DNA is TGTGCCAGCAGCTTAACAGGACAGGCGTACAATGAGCAGTTCTTC. V gene TRBV7-3 combines with J gene TRBJ2-1; the match to TRBD1 covers 7 bases. The CDR3 sequence is 15 residues long. The J segment lost 4 bases and the V segment lost 0 bases, leaving 3 bases of the junction unmatched. The germline V gene encodes CDR1 SGHTA and CDR2 FQGTGA.

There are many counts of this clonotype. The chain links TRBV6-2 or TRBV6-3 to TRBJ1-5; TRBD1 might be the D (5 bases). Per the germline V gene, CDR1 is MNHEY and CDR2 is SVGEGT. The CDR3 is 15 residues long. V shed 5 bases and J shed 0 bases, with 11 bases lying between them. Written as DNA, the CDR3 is TGTGCCAGCAGTACCGGGGACTATAGCAATCAGCCCCAGCATTTT. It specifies CASSTGDYSNQPQHF.

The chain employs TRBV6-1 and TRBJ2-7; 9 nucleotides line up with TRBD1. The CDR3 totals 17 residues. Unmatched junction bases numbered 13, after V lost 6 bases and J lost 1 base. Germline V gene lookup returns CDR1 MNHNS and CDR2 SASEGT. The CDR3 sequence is CASSSGSSGQGSYEQYF. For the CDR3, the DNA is TGTGCCAGCAGCAGTGGATCGTCGGGACAGGGTTCCTACGAGCAGTACTTC.

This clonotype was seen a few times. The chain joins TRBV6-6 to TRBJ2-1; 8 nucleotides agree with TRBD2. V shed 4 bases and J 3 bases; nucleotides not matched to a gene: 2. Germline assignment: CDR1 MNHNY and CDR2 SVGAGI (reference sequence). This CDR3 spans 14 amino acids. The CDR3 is CASSSGGLYNEQFF. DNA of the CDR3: TGTGCCAGCAGTTCGGGGGGGCTCTACAATGAGCAGTTCTTC.

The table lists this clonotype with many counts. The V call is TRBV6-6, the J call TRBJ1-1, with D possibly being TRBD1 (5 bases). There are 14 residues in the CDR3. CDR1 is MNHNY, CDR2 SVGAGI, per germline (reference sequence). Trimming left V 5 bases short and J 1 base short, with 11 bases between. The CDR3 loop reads CASSGATGNTEAFF. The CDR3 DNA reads TGTGCCAGCAGTGGTGCAACAGGGAACACTGAAGCTTTCTTT.

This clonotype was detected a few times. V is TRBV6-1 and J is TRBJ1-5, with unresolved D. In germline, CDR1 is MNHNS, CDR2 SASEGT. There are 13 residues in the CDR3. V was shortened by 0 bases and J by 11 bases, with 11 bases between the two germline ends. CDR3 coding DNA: TGTGCCAGCAGTGAAGCCACCCAGGTTACCCAGCATTTT. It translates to CASSEATQVTQHF.

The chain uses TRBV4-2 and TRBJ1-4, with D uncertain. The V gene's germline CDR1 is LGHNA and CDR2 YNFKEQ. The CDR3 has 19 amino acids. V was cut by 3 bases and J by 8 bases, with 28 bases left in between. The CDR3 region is CASSQDSYRTSGIVEKLFF. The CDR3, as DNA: TGTGCCAGCAGCCAGGACTCATATAGAACCTCGGGGATCGTCGAAAAACTGTTTTTT.

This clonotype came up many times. CDR3 coding DNA: TGTGCCAGCAGTTACGGACCGTCCTACGAGCAGTACTTC. Amino acids: CASSYGPSYEQYF. V gene TRBV6-5 combines with J gene TRBJ2-7; D ambiguous. Looked up from germline, CDR1 is MNHEY and CDR2 is SVGAGI. V dropped 2 bases and J dropped 1 base, with 6 bases sitting between them. This CDR3 spans 13 amino acids.

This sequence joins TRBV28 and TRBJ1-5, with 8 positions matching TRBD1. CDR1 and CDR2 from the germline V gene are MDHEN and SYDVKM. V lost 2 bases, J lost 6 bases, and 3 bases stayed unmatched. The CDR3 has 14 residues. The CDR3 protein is CASSLHRGGQPQHF. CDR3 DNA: TGTGCCAGCAGTTTACACAGGGGGGGTCAGCCCCAGCATTTT.

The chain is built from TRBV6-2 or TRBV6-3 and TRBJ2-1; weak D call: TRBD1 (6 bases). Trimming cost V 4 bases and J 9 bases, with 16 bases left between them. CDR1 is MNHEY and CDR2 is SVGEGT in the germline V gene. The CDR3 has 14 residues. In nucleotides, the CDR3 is TGTGCCAGCAGTTTTGGGACATCGGGCTCTGAGCAGTTCTTC. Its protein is CASSFGTSGSEQFF.